This T cell receptor beta chain stems from a study of beta chain features in type 1 diabetes. Study in general: Examination spanned around 110 million sorted cells from all samples.

This CDR3 is 11 amino acids long. V shed 5 bases and J shed 3 bases, with 3 bases lying between them. The germline V gene has CDR1 SGHAT and CDR2 FQDESV (reference sequence). Sorting of CD4+ naive, central memory, regulatory and stem cell-like memory cells was performed via CD45RO/CCR7/CD25/CD127/CD95/CD27. This clone has more than one count but fewer than ten. Its antigen is currently unknown. Investigators reverse transcribed all isolated RNA, so they sequenced expressed TCRB transcripts. Here immunoSEQ multiplex PCR was the method, and the copy in TCRdb shows in-frame clones only, minus some. Altogether about 370,000 clones are present, 8.5% to 10% being singletons, with the ten largest covering about 0.6%. Study-wide results and caveats: For type 1 diabetes patients, VDJ junctions showed fewer insertions and more deletions. Significant though moderate, a shortening of TCRB CDR3s appeared in all four CD4+ subsets of Type 1 diabetes patients.

The sample comprised central memory CD4+ T cells from blood. The chain joins TRBV11-1 to TRBJ2-3; D is ambiguous. This clonotype was obtained from a man aged 30-40 years with type 1 diabetes. The CDR3 DNA is TGTGCCAGCAGCCGAACAGATACGCAGTATTTT. Amino acids: CASSRTDTQYF.